This T cell receptor (beta chain) was recovered during a study of T-cell memory formation after mild COVID-19. TCRdb fed the 5' RACE reads into MiXCR, producing one record per CDR3 protein. The table has about 250,000 distinct CDR3 sequences, roughly 17% seen once. The CDR3 has 17 amino acids. The V gene end was trimmed by 1 base and the J gene end by 10 bases; junction bases not matched to a gene: 17. The specimen was PBMCs or a T cell subset sorted from them (not recorded which). The sequence was collected from a man younger than 35 who had mild COVID-19 (a few samples of this study predate the infection). Cell type and time point are not known. The V call is TRBV12-3 or TRBV12-4, the J call TRBJ2-3, with 7 bases identical to TRBD2. This CDR3 reads CASSLGGGGRPARSQYF. CDR3 DNA sequence: TGTGCCAGCAGTTTAGGTGGGGGAGGGCGCCCCGCGAGATCGCAGTATTTT.